The T cell receptor beta chain described here comes from a study of blood T cell repertoires in COVID-19. V was clipped by 4 bases and J by 4 bases, with 19 bases between them. The CDR3 extends over 15 amino acids. The germline gives CDR1 SQVTM, CDR2 ANQGSEA. Libraries were prepared by immunoSEQ multiplex PCR; TCRdb keeps only in-frame clonotypes and omits some of them. Counted here are around 62,000 clones, 85% to 90% occurring once; the ten biggest clones make up roughly 1.2%. Sequencing was performed on peripheral blood. This sequence joins TRBV29-1 and TRBJ1-1, with D perhaps matching TRBD1 (5 bases). This TCR derives from a woman aged 60-75 years with acute or convalescent COVID-19. CDR3 nucleotides: TGCAGCGTTGGGGGGGGTCCAGGATCAGGCACTGAAGCTTTCTTT. Translation: CSVGGGPGSGTEAFF.